These 15 T cell receptor beta chains originate from one sample sequenced in a study of beta chain features in type 1 diabetes. Findings and limits, study-wide: TCRB CDR3 length was moderately but significantly reduced in all four CD4+ subsets of Type 1 diabetes patients.

Of the isolated RNA, all was reverse transcribed, and so the sequenced material was expressed TCRB transcripts. Using immunoSEQ multiplex PCR, the repertoire was profiled, and TCRdb retains in-frame clones only, with some absent. The sample contains a few hundred thousand clones, approximately 16% of which appear only once. The antigens of these receptors remain unknown. Input material: naive CD4+ T cells from blood. Receptors originate from a man between 18 and 29 years old with type 1 diabetes.

The rearrangement links TRBV4-3 to TRBJ1-3, with D hard to call. The germline gives CDR1 LGHNA, CDR2 YSLEER. There are 15 residues in the CDR3. Trimming removed 0 bases at V and 8 bases at J, with 14 bases between. The CDR3 coding sequence is TGCGCCAGCAGCCAAGAACGCCGAACCGGGGACACCATATATTTT. Amino acids: CASSQERRTGDTIYF.

The V call is TRBV7-2, the J call TRBJ2-7; a weak D match, TRBD1 (5 bases). Trimming took 4 bases from V and 3 from J, leaving 10 bases between them. Looked up from germline, CDR1 is SGHTA and CDR2 is FQGNSA. CDR3 size: 13 residues. DNA for the CDR3: TGTGCCAGCAGCTCGGACACTTACTACGAGCAGTACTTC. Translation: CASSSDTYYEQYF.

The sample holds a few counts of this clone. J is TRBJ2-7 and V is TRBV28; 12 bases match TRBD2. V shed 5 bases and J 5 bases; nucleotides not matched to a gene: 7. The CDR3 has 15 residues. Per germline, CDR1 MDHEN and CDR2 SYDVKM. The CDR3 bases are TGTGCCAGCAGTCCCTCTAGCGGGAGGGCCGACGAGCAGTACTTC. Amino acids: CASSPSSGRADEQYF.

Of note for this clone: In the same sample, other DNA sequences code for this CDR3. J is TRBJ1-2 and V is TRBV5-1, with D possibly TRBD1 on 5 matching bases. Trimming shortened V by 1 base and J by 4 bases, and 8 bases separated the two germline ends. The germline V gene has CDR1 SGHRS and CDR2 YFSETQ. There are 13 residues in the CDR3. The CDR3 is CASSLQGSYGYTF. CDR3 DNA sequence: TGCGCCAGCAGCTTGCAGGGCTCCTATGGCTACACCTTC. Filled out from reference TRBV5-1 and TRBJ1-2, the complete variable domain reads KAGVTQTPRYLIKTRGQQVTLSCSPISGHRSVSWYQQTPGQGLQFLFEYFSETQRNKGNFPGRFSGRQFSNSRSEMNVSTLELGDSALYLCASSLQGSYGYTFGSGTRLTVV.

The chain links TRBV30 to TRBJ1-6, with 8 bases matching TRBD1. Germline-derived CDR1 and CDR2 are GTSNPN and SVGIG (reference sequence). The length of the CDR3 is 13 residues. Germline trimming cut 1 base from V and 7 bases from J; bases unmatched to any gene: 0. The CDR3: CAWSGTGNSPLHF. The CDR3 DNA reads TGTGCCTGGAGTGGGACAGGGAATTCACCCCTCCACTTT.

A few counts support this clone. CDR3: CASSFTGELSDTQYF. The CDR3 DNA sequence: TGCGCCAGCAGCTTCACGGGAGAATTATCAGATACGCAGTATTTT. The J gene is TRBJ2-3, the V gene TRBV5-1; maybe TRBD2 (6 bases). CDR3 length: 15 residues. Germline V lookup: CDR1 SGHRS, CDR2 YFSETQ. Trimming took 2 bases from V and 4 from J, leaving 14 bases between them.

This chain joins TRBV7-2 and TRBJ1-1, with 9 nucleotides matching TRBD1. The CDR3 is 17 amino acids. The V gene end was trimmed by 6 bases and the J gene end by 4 bases; junction bases not matched to a gene: 15. Germline V gene lookup returns CDR1 SGHTA and CDR2 FQGNSA. CDR3 loop: CASSHVKSTGGITEAFF. CDR3 nucleotides: TGTGCCAGCAGTCACGTGAAATCAACAGGGGGCATCACTGAAGCTTTCTTT.

The CDR3 protein is CASSIPGTRPFF. CDR3 in DNA: TGTGCCAGCAGCATACCCGGGACTAGACCGTTCTTC. The chain links TRBV7-2 to TRBJ2-1; 8 bases line up with TRBD2. CDR1 is SGHTA, CDR2 FQGNSA, per germline. J lost 15 bases, V lost 5 bases, and 9 bases had no gene match. This CDR3 has 12 residues.

The table lists this clone with a few counts. The gene calls are TRBV5-8 and TRBJ2-5; a possible D gene is TRBD1 (7 bases). The CDR3 extends over 14 amino acids. Trimming shortened V by 1 base and J by 5 bases, and 12 bases separated the two germline ends. The germline V gene has CDR1 SGHTS and CDR2 YDEGEE. The CDR3 region is CASSLSPGGETQYF. The CDR3, as DNA: TGTGCCAGCAGCTTGTCGCCAGGGGGGGAGACCCAGTACTTC. The whole variable domain, filled in from reference TRBV5-8 and TRBJ2-5, reads EAGVTQSPTHLIKTRGQQATLRCSPISGHTSVYWYQQALGLGLQFLLWYDEGEERNRGNFPPRFSGRQFPNYSSELNVNALELEDSALYLCASSLSPGGETQYFGPGTRLLVL.

This clone was observed a handful of times. The chain combines TRBV5-6 with TRBJ1-2, with 7 bases aligning to TRBD1. The CDR3 has 13 amino acids. Germline lookup yields CDR1 SGHDT and CDR2 YYEEEE. The V gene end was trimmed by 2 bases and the J gene end by 10 bases; junction bases not matched to a gene: 8. The CDR3 loop is CASSFDRVDDYTF. DNA for the CDR3: TGTGCCAGCAGCTTTGACAGGGTCGACGACTACACCTTC.

A few counts support this clone. The chain combines TRBV2 with TRBJ2-4; 7 nucleotides line up with TRBD2. The CDR3 spans 16 residues. Unmatched junction bases numbered 8, after V lost 6 bases and J lost 0 bases. Germline CDR1 reads SNHLY; CDR2 reads FYNNEI. This CDR3 is CASSTSSGVAKNIQYF. CDR3 DNA: TGTGCCAGCAGCACCTCGAGCGGGGTAGCCAAAAACATTCAGTACTTC.

This clone was seen only a few times. The rearrangement joins TRBV9 to TRBJ1-6; TRBD1 agrees at 9 bases. Trimming cost V 0 bases and J 9 bases; bases outside gene matches: 4. This CDR3 contains 15 residues. The germline CDR1 and CDR2 sequences are SGDLS and YYNGEE. In DNA, the CDR3 is TGTGCCAGCAGCGTAGAGGGACAGGGCGGTTCACCCCTCCACTTT. It is translated as CASSVEGQGGSPLHF.

The V gene is TRBV14, the J gene TRBJ1-2, with D uncertain. V was trimmed by 4 bases and J by 7 bases, leaving 10 bases between them. The CDR3 runs to 12 residues. Germline V gene sequence: CDR1 SGHDN, CDR2 FVKESK. The CDR3: CASSLARVGYTF. CDR3 sequence (DNA): TGTGCCAGCAGCCTGGCCCGGGTTGGCTACACCTTC.

V is TRBV7-8 and J is TRBJ1-5; D not certain. The CDR3 has 15 residues. V lost 3 bases, J lost 0 bases, and 9 bases lay in between. From germline, CDR1 is SGHVS and CDR2 FQNEAQ. This CDR3 is CASSLARVSNQPQHF. The CDR3 nucleotides read TGTGCCAGCAGCTTGGCGCGGGTTAGCAATCAGCCCCAGCATTTT.

This clone was counted between two and nine times. This sequence joins TRBV20-1 and TRBJ2-3; D is unresolved. CDR1 and CDR2 (germline): DFQATT, SNEGSKA (reference sequence). The V end lost 5 bases, the J end lost 6 bases, and 9 bases lay between the germline ends. The CDR3 contains 11 residues. CDR3 residues: CSARVLDTQYF. CDR3 sequence (DNA): TGCAGTGCTCGCGTACTGGATACGCAGTATTTT.